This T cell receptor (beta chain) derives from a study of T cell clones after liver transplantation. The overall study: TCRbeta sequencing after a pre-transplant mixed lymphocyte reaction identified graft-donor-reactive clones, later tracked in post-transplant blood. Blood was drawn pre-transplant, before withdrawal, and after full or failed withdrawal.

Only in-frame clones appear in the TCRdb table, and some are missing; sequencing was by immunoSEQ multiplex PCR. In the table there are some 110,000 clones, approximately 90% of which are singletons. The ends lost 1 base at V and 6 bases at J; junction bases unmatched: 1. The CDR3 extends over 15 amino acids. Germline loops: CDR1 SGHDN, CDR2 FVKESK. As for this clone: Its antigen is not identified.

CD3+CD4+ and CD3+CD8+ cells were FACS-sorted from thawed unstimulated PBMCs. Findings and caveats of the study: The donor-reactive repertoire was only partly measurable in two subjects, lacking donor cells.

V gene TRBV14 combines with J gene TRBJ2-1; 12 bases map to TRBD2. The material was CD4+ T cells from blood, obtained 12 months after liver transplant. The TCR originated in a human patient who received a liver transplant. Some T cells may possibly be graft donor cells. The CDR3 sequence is CASSQGGLAGNEQFF. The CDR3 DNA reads TGTGCCAGCAGCCAAGGGGGACTAGCGGGCAATGAGCAGTTCTTC.